These 6 T cell receptor beta chains were all obtained from the same sample, sequenced in a study of neurological immune-mediated disorders. MiXCR, applied by TCRdb to the 5' RACE reads, yields one record per CDR3 protein. The data show about 43,000 distinct CDR3 sequences, approximately 11% seen once. Sequenced input: PBMCs. The receptors come from a female donor in good health.

Many counts were recorded for this clonotype. V is TRBV7-9 and J is TRBJ2-3; 7 bases agree with TRBD2. V shed 3 bases, J shed 9 bases, and the junction held 9 bases outside the gene matches. CDR3 length: 14 residues. CDR1 SEHNR and CDR2 FQNEAQ come from the germline V gene (reference sequence). The CDR3 DNA reads TGTGCCAGCAGCTTCCGAGGTTACGGGGGGACGCAGTATTTT. Amino acid sequence: CASSFRGYGGTQYF.

This clonotype was counted many times. J is TRBJ1-1 and V is TRBV20-1, with D unclear. Trimming removed 1 base at V and 4 bases at J, with 10 bases between. Germline V gene data show CDR1 as DFQATT and CDR2 as SNEGSKA (reference sequence). The CDR3 runs to 13 residues. CDR3 region: CSARVNKGTEAFF. The CDR3 coding sequence is TGCAGTGCTAGAGTGAACAAGGGCACTGAAGCTTTCTTT.

This clonotype was seen many times. The rearrangement uses TRBV7-2 and TRBJ2-1; TRBD1 matches at 8 bases. The V and J ends lost 1 base and 4 bases, in that order; junction bases with no gene match: 3. The CDR3 is 15 amino acids. CDR1 and CDR2 from the germline V gene are SGHTA and FQGNSA. The CDR3 protein is CASSLDRGFYNEQFF. In DNA, the CDR3 is TGTGCCAGCAGCTTAGACAGGGGGTTTTACAATGAGCAGTTCTTC.

Details on this clonotype: Since a much larger clone is just one base distant, this may be a read error. This sequence joins TRBV29-1 and TRBJ2-1; TRBD2 is a possible D gene (6 bases). Trimming stripped 7 bases from V and 3 bases from J, with 16 bases between. The V gene's germline CDR1 is SQVTM and CDR2 ANQGSEA. CDR3 length: 14 amino acids. The CDR3 nucleotides read TGCAGCGCCGGATCTAGCGATGACTACAATGAGCAGTTCTTC. Translation: CSAGSSDDYNEQFF.

This clonotype was seen at least ten times. The J gene is TRBJ2-2, the V gene TRBV12-3 or TRBV12-4; 7 bases are shared with TRBD2. Unmatched junction bases numbered 17, after V lost 6 bases and J lost 1 base. This CDR3 has 19 amino acids. This chain's CDR3 is CASSPIRLAPLGNTGELFF. The CDR3 DNA reads TGTGCCAGCAGCCCTATCCGACTAGCCCCCTTAGGGAACACCGGGGAGCTGTTTTTT.

In its sample, this clonotype was seen many times. This chain links TRBV5-5 with TRBJ2-4, with D perhaps TRBD2 (7 bases). There are 16 residues in the CDR3. V lost 2 bases and J lost 6, with 18 bases in between. CDR1 and CDR2 from the germline V gene are SGHKS and YYEKEE (reference sequence). CDR3 coding DNA: TGTGCCAGCAGCTTTAGTGGGGGGGCGGGCGGAAACATTCAGTACTTC. As protein: CASSFSGGAGGNIQYF.